This is a list of T cell receptor beta chains from one sample in a study of blood T cell repertoires in COVID-19. Generated by immunoSEQ multiplex PCR, the TCRdb table keeps only in-frame clones and is missing some. The table includes roughly 230,000 clones, 80% to 90% detected once. Sequencing was done on a sample of peripheral blood. The receptors shown here come from a middle-aged woman who had recovered from COVID-19. The CDR3 runs from the conserved cysteine through the conserved F or W. The order of the fields is CDR3 DNA, CDR3 protein, D gene, CDR3 length, clone size, J gene, V gene. D genes are given only for firm matches. The listing skips clone size in some rows; elsewhere it reads once, few, many or a size class.

TGTGCCAGCAGCGTAGGGGCGCAGACTGAGCAGTTCTTC,CASSVGAQTEQFF,-,13,-,TRBJ2-1,TRBV9
TGTGCCAGCAGTTCTGGACAGGGTCGAGGAAAACTGTTTTTT,CASSSGQGRGKLFF,TRBD1,14,-,TRBJ1-4,TRBV28
TGTGCCAGCAGTTTAGGTGCGGGCTACACCTTC,CASSLGAGYTF,-,11,once,TRBJ1-2,TRBV12-3/TRBV12-4
TGTGCCAGCAGCCGTACAGGGGGTGGCGAAGCTTTCTTT,CASSRTGGGEAFF,TRBD1,13,-,TRBJ1-1,TRBV7-2
TGTGCCAGCAAAAGTCTAGCGGGAGTTAGTGAGCAGTTCTTC,CASKSLAGVSEQFF,TRBD2,14,-,TRBJ2-1,TRBV3-1/TRBV3-2
TGTGCCAGCAGCTCTACCTTTCCGGGAGGTAATGAGCAGTTCTTC,CASSSTFPGGNEQFF,TRBD2,15,-,TRBJ2-1,TRBV7-9
TGTGCCAGCAGCACAGGGTTAACCGGGGAGCTGTTTTTT,CASSTGLTGELFF,-,13,-,TRBJ2-2,TRBV9
TGTGCCAGCAGCTTAGCCGGTAGCCAGCCCCAGCATTTT,CASSLAGSQPQHF,-,13,many,TRBJ1-5,TRBV7-9
TGTGCCAGCAGCTTAGCGCGTTTCAGGGAAGGTCAGCCCCAGCATTTT,CASSLARFREGQPQHF,-,16,-,TRBJ1-5,TRBV7-2
TGTGCCAGCAGCCGGGAGCCAGTGAACACTGAAGCTTTCTTT,CASSREPVNTEAFF,-,14,once,TRBJ1-1,TRBV9
TGTGCCTGGAGTGTACGGTCACAGGGGAATTCACCCCTCCACTTT,CAWSVRSQGNSPLHF,TRBD1,15,-,TRBJ1-6,TRBV30
TGTGCCAGCAGCGTAGTGGGGGGGACAGAGCAGTACTTC,CASSVVGGTEQYF,-,13,once,TRBJ2-7,TRBV9
TGTGCCAGCGGGACAGGGGGCAAGGGCAATCAGCCCCAGCATTTT,CASGTGGKGNQPQHF,TRBD1,15,-,TRBJ1-5,TRBV28
TGTGCCAGCCGGACAGGGGGTAACTATGGCTACACCTTC,CASRTGGNYGYTF,TRBD1,13,many,TRBJ1-2,TRBV2
TGTGCCAGCAATCGTTTGGACAGGGAAAAACTGTTTTTT,CASNRLDREKLFF,TRBD1,13,-,TRBJ1-4,TRBV6-5
TGTGCCAATATCCAACAGGGTCGGAATGAGCAGTTCTTC,CANIQQGRNEQFF,-,13,-,TRBJ2-1,TRBV19
TGTGCCAGCAGCTTGGTCGGGACAGAGCAGTACTTC,CASSLVGTEQYF,-,12,-,TRBJ2-7,TRBV5-4
TGTGCCAGCCCACTTCCAGGCCTACCCGAGACCCAGTACTTC,CASPLPGLPETQYF,-,14,-,TRBJ2-5,TRBV6-5
TGTGCCAGCAGCGGGAGGGCCTCGTACAATGAGCAGTTCTTC,CASSGRASYNEQFF,TRBD2,14,-,TRBJ2-1,TRBV3-1/TRBV3-2
TGTGCCAGCAGCGAGGACAGCGCCTTCGGGACCCAGTACTTC,CASSEDSAFGTQYF,-,14,-,TRBJ2-5,TRBV5-6
TGTGCCACCAGTGACTCACTAGGCCGAGAGACCCAGTACTTC,CATSDSLGRETQYF,-,14,-,TRBJ2-5,TRBV24-1
TGTGCCAGCAGCTTAAGGAAGGACATTAATCAGCCCCAGCATTTT,CASSLRKDINQPQHF,-,15,-,TRBJ1-5,TRBV7-2
TGTGCCAGCAGCCAAGATCGATCCGGACTCAAGTCCAATGAGCAGTTCTTC,CASSQDRSGLKSNEQFF,-,17,once,TRBJ2-1,TRBV3-1/TRBV3-2
TGTGCCAGCATTGCGCGGGAGAACACCGGGGAGCTGTTTTTT,CASIARENTGELFF,-,14,once,TRBJ2-2,TRBV2
TGCAGCGTTGACATCTCCTACAATGAGCAGTTCTTC,CSVDISYNEQFF,-,12,few,TRBJ2-1,TRBV29-1
TGTGCCAGCATCGAGCTCTCCTACAATGAGCAGTTCTTC,CASIELSYNEQFF,-,13,-,TRBJ2-1,TRBV2
TGTGCCAGCAGCCCCCAACTAGTAGTTCCGCTGGATACGCAGTATTTT,CASSPQLVVPLDTQYF,-,16,-,TRBJ2-3,TRBV3-1/TRBV3-2
TGTGCCAGCAGCCAAGGACAGGGGGTGAATACGCAGTATTTT,CASSQGQGVNTQYF,TRBD1,14,-,TRBJ2-3,TRBV3-1/TRBV3-2
TGTGCCAGCAGCCAAGGACAGGACACAAGCACAGATACGCAGTATTTT,CASSQGQDTSTDTQYF,-,16,-,TRBJ2-3,TRBV3-1/TRBV3-2
TGTGCCAGCAGGGCGGGACAGGGATACTATGGCTACACCTTC,CASRAGQGYYGYTF,TRBD1,14,-,TRBJ1-2,TRBV6-6
TGTGCCAGCAGTTTTTCTGGGGTGGCAGGGAATCAGCCCCAGCATTTT,CASSFSGVAGNQPQHF,-,16,-,TRBJ1-5,TRBV28
TGTGCCAGCTCGCCATCGCTCGGCGGGGAGCTGTTTTTT,CASSPSLGGELFF,-,13,-,TRBJ2-2,TRBV18
TGTGCCAGCAGCTTAGTGGCGGGGTTGGGCGGCTCTGGAAACACCATATATTTT,CASSLVAGLGGSGNTIYF,-,18,-,TRBJ1-3,TRBV7-9
TGTGCCAGCAGCCAAGATCCCGCTAGGGGGCGGGTGCATGAAGCTTTCTTT,CASSQDPARGRVHEAFF,TRBD1,17,-,TRBJ1-1,TRBV3-1/TRBV3-2
TGTGCCAGCAGCTTGACTAGCGGACCAGATACGCAGTATTTT,CASSLTSGPDTQYF,TRBD2,14,-,TRBJ2-3,TRBV13
TGTGCCAGCAGCTTAATCGAGACAGGCGAAAACACCATATATTTT,CASSLIETGENTIYF,-,15,-,TRBJ1-3,TRBV7-7
TGTGCCAGCAGCTTAGGTGGAGGGGCCACTACCTACGAGCAGTACTTC,CASSLGGGATTYEQYF,-,16,-,TRBJ2-7,TRBV7-9
TGTGCCAGCAGCCGGGGACAGTCCTTAGTCACTGAAGCTTTCTTT,CASSRGQSLVTEAFF,TRBD1,15,-,TRBJ1-1,TRBV5-6
TGTGCCAGCAGGGCGGGGGGGCTCTACAATGAGCAGTTCTTC,CASRAGGLYNEQFF,TRBD2,14,-,TRBJ2-1,TRBV2
TGTGCCAGCAGTCAGGCCTCACCCCTCCACTTT,CASSQASPLHF,-,11,-,TRBJ1-6,TRBV28
TGCGCCAGCAGCTCCGGGACTAGATACACAGATACGCAGTATTTT,CASSSGTRYTDTQYF,TRBD2,15,-,TRBJ2-3,TRBV5-1
TGTGCCAGCAGTGAAGCGCGGGGAGACAGTGACTATAGCAATCAGCCCCAGCATTTT,CASSEARGDSDYSNQPQHF,-,19,-,TRBJ1-5,TRBV2
TGTGCCATGGGTGGGGGCGGAAACACTGAAGCTTTCTTT,CAMGGGGNTEAFF,-,13,-,TRBJ1-1,TRBV10-3
TGTGCCAGCACACCAGCGGGAGGGGAGACCCAGTACTTC,CASTPAGGETQYF,TRBD2,13,-,TRBJ2-5,TRBV9
TGTGCCTGGACAAGACCCGGGGATCACGAAAACACCATATATTTT,CAWTRPGDHENTIYF,-,15,-,TRBJ1-3,TRBV30
TGTGCCATCAGTGTCTCTAGCGGGGGCAACACCGGGGAGCTGTTTTTT,CAISVSSGGNTGELFF,TRBD2,16,-,TRBJ2-2,TRBV10-3
TGTGCCCGCGGGGCGGGGGTGGAGCCCCAGCATTTT,CARGAGVEPQHF,-,12,-,TRBJ1-5,TRBV6-5
TGTGCCAGCAGCCATCGGCGGGATAGCGGGAGCGGCACAGATACGCAGTATTTT,CASSHRRDSGSGTDTQYF,TRBD2,18,-,TRBJ2-3,TRBV14
TGTGCCAGCAGTGAATACGACAGTCTAGGGGCTAGGCAACAGTACTTC,CASSEYDSLGARQQYF,-,16,-,TRBJ2-7,TRBV2
TGTGCCAGCAGTCAGACTAGCTCGTCGAACACCGGGGAGCTGTTTTTT,CASSQTSSSNTGELFF,TRBD2,16,-,TRBJ2-2,TRBV27
TGTGCCAGCAGCAACGTGGGGGGTAATGAGCAGTTCTTC,CASSNVGGNEQFF,-,13,-,TRBJ2-1,TRBV7-9
TGTGCCAGCAGCTTAGAAGGGGGCTCCTACAATGAGCAGTTCTTC,CASSLEGGSYNEQFF,-,15,-,TRBJ2-1,TRBV7-9
TGTGCCAGCAGTTTTACGCGGGATACTGAGCAGTTCTTC,CASSFTRDTEQFF,-,13,once,TRBJ2-1,TRBV12-3/TRBV12-4
TGTGCCAGCAGCTTTGATTCTAAGCGGGGGGGTAAAGAGACCCAGTACTTC,CASSFDSKRGGKETQYF,TRBD2,17,few,TRBJ2-5,TRBV5-4